The source of this T cell receptor (beta chain) is a study of metastatic and nonmetastatic thyroid tumors. This clone was recorded many times. Its antigen is undetermined. TCRdb re-clonotyped the PCR reads via MiXCR. The sample contains more than 85,000 clones, less than 10% of which appear only once. Each patient went into thyroid surgery without having received any treatment. Overall study findings and caveats: Versus benign nodules, malignant thyroid tumors reportedly had significantly higher TCR beta diversity, in blood and tumor.

The clonotype comes from a female donor with papillary thyroid cancer or a benign thyroid nodule (not recorded which). Some clones in this sample may be carry-over from other donors' samples. Sequences were obtained from blood.

This CDR3 is CATEGGAGNTIYF. DNA for the CDR3: TGTGCCACCGAGGGGGGTGCTGGAAACACCATATATTTT. V is TRBV2 and J is TRBJ1-3, with D perhaps TRBD1 (6 bases). CDR1 and CDR2 (germline): SNHLY, FYNNEI. This CDR3 has 13 residues. V was trimmed by 10 bases and J by 2 bases, leaving 12 bases between them.